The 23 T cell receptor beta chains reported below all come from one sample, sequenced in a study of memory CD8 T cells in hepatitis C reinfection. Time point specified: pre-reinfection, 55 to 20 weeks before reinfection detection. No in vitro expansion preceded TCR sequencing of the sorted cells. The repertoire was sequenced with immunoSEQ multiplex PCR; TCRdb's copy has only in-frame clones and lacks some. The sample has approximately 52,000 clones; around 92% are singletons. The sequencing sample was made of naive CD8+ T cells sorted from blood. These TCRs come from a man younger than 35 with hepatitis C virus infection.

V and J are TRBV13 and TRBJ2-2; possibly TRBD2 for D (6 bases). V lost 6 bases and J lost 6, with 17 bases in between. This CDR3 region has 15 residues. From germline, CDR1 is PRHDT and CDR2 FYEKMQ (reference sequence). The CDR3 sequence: CASSPGQLAPGELFF. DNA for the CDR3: TGTGCCAGCAGTCCGGGTCAGCTAGCGCCCGGGGAGCTGTTTTTT.

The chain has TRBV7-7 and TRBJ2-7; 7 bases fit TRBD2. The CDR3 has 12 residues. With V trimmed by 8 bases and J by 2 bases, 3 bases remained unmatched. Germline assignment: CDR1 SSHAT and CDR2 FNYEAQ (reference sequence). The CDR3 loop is CASGGGTYEQYV. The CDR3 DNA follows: TGTGCCAGCGGGGGGGGGACCTACGAGCAGTACGTC.

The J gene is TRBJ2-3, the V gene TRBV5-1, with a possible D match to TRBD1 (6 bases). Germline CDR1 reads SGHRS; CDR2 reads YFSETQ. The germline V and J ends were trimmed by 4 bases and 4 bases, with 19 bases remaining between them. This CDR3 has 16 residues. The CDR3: CASSLGYEGVADTQYF. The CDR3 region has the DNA TGCGCCAGCAGCCTGGGGTACGAGGGGGTAGCAGATACGCAGTATTTT.

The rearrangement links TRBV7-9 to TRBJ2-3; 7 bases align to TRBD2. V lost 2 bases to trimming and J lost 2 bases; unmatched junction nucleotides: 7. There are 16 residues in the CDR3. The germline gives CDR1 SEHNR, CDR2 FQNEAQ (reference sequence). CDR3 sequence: CASSLSGGRATDTQYF. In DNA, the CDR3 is TGTGCCAGCAGCTTAAGCGGCGGGAGAGCCACAGATACGCAGTATTTT.

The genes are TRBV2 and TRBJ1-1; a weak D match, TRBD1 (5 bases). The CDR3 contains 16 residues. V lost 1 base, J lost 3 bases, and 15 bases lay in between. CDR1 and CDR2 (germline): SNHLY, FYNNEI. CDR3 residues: CASSEGAGGADTEAFF. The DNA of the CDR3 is TGTGCCAGCAGTGAAGGCGCAGGTGGGGCGGACACTGAAGCTTTCTTT.

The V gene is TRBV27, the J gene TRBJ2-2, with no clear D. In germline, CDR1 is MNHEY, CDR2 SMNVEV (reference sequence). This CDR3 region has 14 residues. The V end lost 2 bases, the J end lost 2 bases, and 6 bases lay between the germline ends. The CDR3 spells CASSLASNTGELFF. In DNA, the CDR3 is TGTGCCAGCAGTTTAGCGAGTAACACCGGGGAGCTGTTTTTT.

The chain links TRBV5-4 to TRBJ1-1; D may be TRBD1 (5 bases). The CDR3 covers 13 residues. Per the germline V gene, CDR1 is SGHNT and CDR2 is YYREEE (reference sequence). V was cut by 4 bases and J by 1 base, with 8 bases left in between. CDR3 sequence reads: CASSVQGNTEAFF. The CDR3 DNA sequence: TGTGCCAGCAGCGTTCAGGGGAACACTGAAGCTTTCTTT.

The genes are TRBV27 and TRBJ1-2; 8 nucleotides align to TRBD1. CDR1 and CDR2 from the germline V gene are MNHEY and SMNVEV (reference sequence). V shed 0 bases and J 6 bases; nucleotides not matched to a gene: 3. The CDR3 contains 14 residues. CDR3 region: CASSLSPGGDGYTF. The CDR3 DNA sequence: TGTGCCAGCAGTTTATCGCCAGGGGGCGATGGCTACACCTTC.

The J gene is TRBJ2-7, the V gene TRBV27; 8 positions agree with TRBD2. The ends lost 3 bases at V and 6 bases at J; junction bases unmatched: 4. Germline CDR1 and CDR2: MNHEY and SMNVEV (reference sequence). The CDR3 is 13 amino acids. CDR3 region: CASSFGGRTEQYF. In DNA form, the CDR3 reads TGTGCCAGCAGTTTCGGCGGGAGGACCGAGCAGTACTTC.

The CDR3, as DNA: TGCGCCACGTTGACAGGGGACACTGAAGCTTTCTTT. Its translation is CATLTGDTEAFF. V and J are TRBV10-2 and TRBJ1-1; 8 bases agree with TRBD1. This CDR3 is built from 12 residues. Losses at the gene ends were 10 bases for V and 3 bases for J; bases not matched to a gene: 4. Germline CDR1 and CDR2: WSHSY and SAAADI.

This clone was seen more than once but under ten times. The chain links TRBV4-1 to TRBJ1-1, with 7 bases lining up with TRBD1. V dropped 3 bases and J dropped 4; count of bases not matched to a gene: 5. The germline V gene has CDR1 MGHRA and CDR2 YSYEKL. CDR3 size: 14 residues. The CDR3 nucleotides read TGCGCCAGCAGCCACTCGACAGGGATCACTGAAGCTTTCTTT. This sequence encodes CASSHSTGITEAFF.

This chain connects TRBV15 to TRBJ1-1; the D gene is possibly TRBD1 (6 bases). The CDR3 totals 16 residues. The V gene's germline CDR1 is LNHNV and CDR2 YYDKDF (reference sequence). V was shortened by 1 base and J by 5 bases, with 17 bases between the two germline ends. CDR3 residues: CATSRGRTDMGTEAFF. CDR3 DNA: TGTGCCACCAGCAGAGGACGGACAGATATGGGGACTGAAGCTTTCTTT.

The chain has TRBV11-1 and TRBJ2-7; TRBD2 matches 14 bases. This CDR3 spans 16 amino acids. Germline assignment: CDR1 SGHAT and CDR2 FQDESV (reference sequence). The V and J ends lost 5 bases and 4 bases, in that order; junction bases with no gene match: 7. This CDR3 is CASSLAGLAGGYEQYF. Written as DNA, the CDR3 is TGTGCCAGCAGCCTGGCAGGACTAGCGGGAGGATACGAGCAGTACTTC.

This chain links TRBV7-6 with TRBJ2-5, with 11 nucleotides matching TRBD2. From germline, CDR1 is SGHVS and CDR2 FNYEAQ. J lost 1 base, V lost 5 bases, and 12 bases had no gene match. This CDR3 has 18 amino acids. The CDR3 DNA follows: TGTGCCAGCAGCCAGACGACTAGCGGGGAGGGGGTCCAAGAGACCCAGTACTTC. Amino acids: CASSQTTSGEGVQETQYF.

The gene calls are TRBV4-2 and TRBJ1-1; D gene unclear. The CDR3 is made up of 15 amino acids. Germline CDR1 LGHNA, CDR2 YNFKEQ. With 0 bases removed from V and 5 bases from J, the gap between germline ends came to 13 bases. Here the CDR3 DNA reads TGTGCCAGCAGCCAAGACTACGGGGTCTGGACTGAAGCTTTCTTT. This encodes CASSQDYGVWTEAFF.

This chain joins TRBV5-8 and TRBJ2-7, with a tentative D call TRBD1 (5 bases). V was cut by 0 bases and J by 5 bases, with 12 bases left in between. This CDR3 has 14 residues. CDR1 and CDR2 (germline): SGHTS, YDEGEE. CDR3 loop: CASSLGAGYHEQYV. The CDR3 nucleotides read TGTGCCAGCAGCTTGGGGGCAGGGTACCACGAGCAGTACGTC.

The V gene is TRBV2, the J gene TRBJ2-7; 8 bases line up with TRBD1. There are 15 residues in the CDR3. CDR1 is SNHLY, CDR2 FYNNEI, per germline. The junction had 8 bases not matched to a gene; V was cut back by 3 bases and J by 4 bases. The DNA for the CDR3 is TGTGCCAGCAGTGAGGGGGCAGGGGGCCAATACGAGCAGTACGTC. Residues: CASSEGAGGQYEQYV.

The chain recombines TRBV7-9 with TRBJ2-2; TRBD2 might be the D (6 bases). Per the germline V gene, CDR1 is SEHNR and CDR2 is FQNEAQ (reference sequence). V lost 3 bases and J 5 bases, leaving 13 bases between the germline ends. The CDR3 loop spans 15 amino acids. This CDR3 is CASSFRRAGTGELFF. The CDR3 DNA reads TGTGCCAGCAGCTTCCGGAGGGCTGGAACCGGGGAGCTGTTTTTT. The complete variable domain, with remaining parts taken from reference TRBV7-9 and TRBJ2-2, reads DTGVSQNPRHKITKRGQNVTFRCDPISEHNRLYWYRQTLGQGPEFLTYFQNEAQLEKSRLLSDRFSAERPKGSFSTLEIQRTEQGDSAMYLCASSFRRAGTGELFFGEGSRLTVL.

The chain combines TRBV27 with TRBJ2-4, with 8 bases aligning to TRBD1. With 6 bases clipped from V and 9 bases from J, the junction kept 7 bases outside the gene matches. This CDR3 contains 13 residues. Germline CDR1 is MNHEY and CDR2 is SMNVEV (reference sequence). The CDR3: CASSPTGVGIQYF. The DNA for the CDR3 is TGTGCCAGCAGCCCGACAGGGGTTGGCATTCAGTACTTC.

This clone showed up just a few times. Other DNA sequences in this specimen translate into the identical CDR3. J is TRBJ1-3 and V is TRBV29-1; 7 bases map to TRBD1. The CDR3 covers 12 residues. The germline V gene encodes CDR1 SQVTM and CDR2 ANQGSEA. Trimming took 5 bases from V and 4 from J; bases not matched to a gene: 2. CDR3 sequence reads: CSVRDSGNTIYF. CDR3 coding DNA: TGCAGCGTTAGGGACAGCGGAAACACCATATATTTT.

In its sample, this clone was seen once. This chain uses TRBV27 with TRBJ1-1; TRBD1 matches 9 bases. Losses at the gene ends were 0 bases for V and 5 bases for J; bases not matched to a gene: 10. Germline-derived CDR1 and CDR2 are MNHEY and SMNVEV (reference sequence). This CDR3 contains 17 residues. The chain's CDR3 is CASSLSPGQGLSTEAFF. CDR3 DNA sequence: TGTGCCAGCAGTTTATCTCCCGGACAGGGGTTAAGTACTGAAGCTTTCTTT.

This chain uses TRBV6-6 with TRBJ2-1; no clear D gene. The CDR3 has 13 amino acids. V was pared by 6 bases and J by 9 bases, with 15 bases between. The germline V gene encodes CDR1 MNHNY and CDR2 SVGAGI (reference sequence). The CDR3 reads CASSPTAQGEQFF. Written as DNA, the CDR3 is TGTGCCAGCAGCCCGACTGCCCAAGGTGAGCAGTTCTTC.

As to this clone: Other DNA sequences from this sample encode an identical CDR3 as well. The CDR3 reads CASLGLAGNEQFF. CDR3 bases: TGTGCTAGCCTCGGACTAGCCGGCAATGAGCAGTTCTTC. The rearrangement links TRBV9 to TRBJ2-1; 8 nucleotides align to TRBD2. The CDR3 is made up of 13 amino acids. Germline-derived CDR1 and CDR2 are SGDLS and YYNGEE.